The clone carrying this TCR beta chain was recorded once. The antigen is undetermined. This entry is derived from a study of graft-versus-host responses after intestinal transplantation. For the study at large: Every one of the recipients received anti-thymocyte globulin induction and afterwards took tacrolimus and steroids for roughly three years.

Points from the study as a whole: Within allografts, high graft-versus-host to host-versus-graft clonal ratios were seen among patients with graft-donor T cell macrochimerism. GvH clones turned up in recipient marrow; some had shown up first in ileum or blood.

The CDR3 loop spans 14 amino acids. The junction had 5 bases not matched to a gene; V was cut back by 5 bases and J by 2 bases. CDR1 is SGHVS, CDR2 FNYEAQ, per germline. Sequenced by immunoSEQ multiplex PCR; TCRdb stores in-frame clones only, minus some. The sample comprises around 120,000 clones, about 95% of which are singletons, and over 2.5% rests with the top ten. The clonotype comes from a human donor who received an intestinal transplant. The V and J genes are TRBV7-6 and TRBJ1-1; 7 bases map to TRBD1. The sequenced sample was unstimulated CD8+ T cells sorted from spleen or lymph node cells, obtained before intestinal transplant. DNA of the CDR3: TGTGCCAGCAGCCCGAACAGGGGAAACACTGAAGCTTTCTTT. Amino acid sequence: CASSPNRGNTEAFF.